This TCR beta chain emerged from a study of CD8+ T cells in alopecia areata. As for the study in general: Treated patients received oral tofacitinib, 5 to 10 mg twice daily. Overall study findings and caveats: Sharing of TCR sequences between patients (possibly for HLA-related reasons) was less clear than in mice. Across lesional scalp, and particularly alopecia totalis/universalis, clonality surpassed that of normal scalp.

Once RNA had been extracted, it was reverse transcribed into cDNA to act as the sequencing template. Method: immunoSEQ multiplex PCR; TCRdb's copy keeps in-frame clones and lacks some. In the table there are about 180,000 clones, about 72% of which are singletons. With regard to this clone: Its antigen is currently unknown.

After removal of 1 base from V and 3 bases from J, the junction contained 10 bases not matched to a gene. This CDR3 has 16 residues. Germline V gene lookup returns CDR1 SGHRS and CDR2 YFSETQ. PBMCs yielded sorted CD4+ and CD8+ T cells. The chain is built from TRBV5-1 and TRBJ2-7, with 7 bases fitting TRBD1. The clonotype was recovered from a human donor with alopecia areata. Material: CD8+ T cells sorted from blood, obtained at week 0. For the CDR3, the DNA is TGCGCCAGCAGCTTGAGAACAGGACAGGCAAACTACGAGCAGTACTTC. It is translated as CASSLRTGQANYEQYF.